This section outlines one T cell receptor (beta chain) sequence together with its context. No antigen is known for it. This sample stems from a study of T cell responses to AZD1222 COVID-19 vaccine. TCRdb keeps only in-frame clones here, not all; method: immunoSEQ multiplex PCR. This table holds around 100,000 clones, about nine tenths found once. Study-level findings and limits: Donors, mostly white British, included more females; clonal diversity was possibly underestimated. Recipients of AZD1222 seropositive at baseline numbered only five or six.

Deletions cut 4 bases from V and 3 bases from J, with 13 bases between. CDR1 is SGHVS, CDR2 FQNEAQ, per germline. This CDR3 comprises 15 residues. This TCR derives from an adult in good health. This chain joins TRBV7-8 and TRBJ1-3; possibly TRBD1 for D (5 bases). The sample here was peripheral blood, taken on day 0 of AZD1222 vaccination. This CDR3 is CASSSGGDGGNTIYF. The CDR3 nucleotides read TGTGCCAGCAGCTCGGGGGGTGACGGTGGAAACACCATATATTTT.